This T cell receptor beta chain was identified during a study of radiation and T cells in renal cell carcinoma. Study-level background: Nephrectomy followed 15 Gy stereotactic body radiation by 4 weeks. Regarding the study as a whole: From baseline, blood top tumor clonotypes peaked at 2 weeks post-radiation. Without pretreatment biopsies, baseline tumor clonotype presence was undetermined.

Trimming took 0 bases from V and 2 from J, leaving 32 bases between them. Germline CDR1 LGHNT, CDR2 FRNRAP. CDR3 size: 23 residues. On this clone: The antigen is not known.

Time point defined: blood 2 weeks post-SBRT. Stated treatment: 15 Gy SBRT to primary tumor, nephrectomy 4 weeks later. The patient's renal cell carcinoma had clear cell pathology. Profiled with immunoSEQ multiplex PCR; TCRdb holds only in-frame clones, not every one. Found here are over 55,000 clones, around 78% of them singletons; the top ten hold roughly 7%. The origin of this receptor is a man aged 60 to 75 with renal cell carcinoma. The sample consisted of blood, taken from a patient whose treatment included radiotherapy and nephrectomy. This chain connects TRBV12-5 to TRBJ1-5; D may be TRBD1 (5 bases). CDR3 loop: CASGLVKWAEEGRGEVGNQPQHF. The DNA of the CDR3 is TGTGCTAGTGGTTTGGTAAAGTGGGCGGAGGAGGGGCGCGGGGAGGTAGGCAATCAGCCCCAGCATTTT.